Following are 29 T cell receptor beta chains from one sample sequenced in a study of cytomegalovirus exposure and HLA in healthy donors. Both 60 Vbeta primers and 13 Jbeta primers went into the PCR. Here immunoSEQ multiplex PCR was the method, and the copy in TCRdb shows in-frame clones only, minus some. Of about 110,000 clones in the sample, around 82% were seen once. The specimen was PBMCs. These receptors came from a woman in her 30s in good health and CMV-seropositive.

This clone was counted a few times. At the DNA level, this CDR3 is encoded by other sequences in the same sample as well. This chain connects TRBV12-5 to TRBJ1-5; tentatively, D is TRBD1 (5 bases). V was trimmed by 1 base and J by 1 base, leaving 5 bases between them. This CDR3 has 14 amino acids. Germline assignment: CDR1 LGHNT and CDR2 FRNRAP. The CDR3 protein is CASGLGQSNQPQHF. The CDR3 nucleotides are TGTGCTAGTGGTTTGGGACAGAGCAATCAGCCCCAGCATTTT.

The CDR3 region has the DNA TGCGCCAGCAGCTCAGGCAATGGGGAGACCCAGTACTTC. It translates to CASSSGNGETQYF. The J gene is TRBJ2-5, the V gene TRBV5-1; D remains unclear. V lost 3 bases and J lost 5, with 11 bases in between. Looked up from germline, CDR1 is SGHRS and CDR2 is YFSETQ. The CDR3 consists of 13 residues.

The V and J genes are TRBV2 and TRBJ2-7, with D maybe TRBD1 (7 bases). Germline lookup yields CDR1 SNHLY and CDR2 FYNNEI. There are 14 residues in the CDR3. The germline V and J ends were trimmed by 6 bases and 0 bases, with 12 bases remaining between them. CDR3 DNA sequence: TGTGCCAGCAGCGCGGGACAGCCCTCCTACGAGCAGTACTTC. It translates to CASSAGQPSYEQYF.

The chain combines TRBV6-5 with TRBJ1-2; D possibly corresponds to TRBD1 (5 bases). Per germline, CDR1 MNHEY and CDR2 SVGAGI. There are 14 residues in the CDR3. V lost 0 bases and J 2 bases, leaving 7 bases between the germline ends. CDR3 sequence reads: CASSYSGQNYGYTF. In DNA form, the CDR3 reads TGTGCCAGCAGTTACTCGGGGCAGAACTATGGCTACACCTTC.

The V and J genes are TRBV4-1 and TRBJ2-1; 11 positions match TRBD1. The CDR3 extends over 15 amino acids. Germline trimming cut 9 bases from V and 4 bases from J; bases unmatched to any gene: 8. Germline CDR1 is MGHRA and CDR2 is YSYEKL. DNA of the CDR3: TGCGCCAGTAAGGTAGGGACAGGGGGATACAATGAGCAGTTCTTC. Translating gives CASKVGTGGYNEQFF.

This rearrangement joins TRBV6-5 to TRBJ2-5; D might be TRBD2 (5 bases). The J call may be mistaken, given a closer DNA end match to TRBJ2-7. Germline CDR1 MNHEY, CDR2 SVGAGI. The CDR3 has 14 residues. CDR3: CASSYRRIYYEQYF. Here the CDR3 DNA reads TGTGCCAGCAGTTACCGGAGGATCTACTACGAGCAGTACTTC.

The chain combines TRBV27 with TRBJ2-1; 7 nucleotides agree with TRBD2. The V and J ends lost 4 bases and 3 bases, in that order; junction bases with no gene match: 12. The germline V gene has CDR1 MNHEY and CDR2 SMNVEV (reference sequence). The CDR3 consists of 17 residues. CDR3 amino acids: CASSSGAGGRIYNEQFF. The CDR3 bases are TGTGCCAGCAGTTCCGGGGCGGGCGGGAGAATCTACAATGAGCAGTTCTTC.

The genes are TRBV19 and TRBJ1-6; 10 bases are a match to TRBD1. Germline V CDR1 and CDR2: LNHDA, SQIVND (reference sequence). Unmatched junction bases numbered 5, after V lost 3 bases and J lost 6 bases. This CDR3 is built from 16 residues. CDR3 residues: CASSIARDRGNSPLHF. CDR3 in DNA: TGTGCCAGTAGTATCGCAAGGGACAGGGGTAATTCACCCCTCCACTTT.

This clone was counted only a few times. Within the sample, other DNA sequences also encode this same CDR3. The chain joins TRBV2 to TRBJ2-7; no clear D. From germline, CDR1 is SNHLY and CDR2 FYNNEI. This CDR3 contains 13 residues. V lost 7 bases, J lost 4 bases, and 14 bases lay in between. The CDR3, as DNA: TGTGCCAGCAAGGAGAAGACGGCATACGAGCAGTACTTC. Translated, it gives CASKEKTAYEQYF.

This clone has more than one count but fewer than ten. This chain connects TRBV7-9 to TRBJ1-2; TRBD1 matches at 10 bases. The CDR3 totals 13 residues. The trim removed 4 bases at V and 8 bases at J, leaving 4 bases unmatched. CDR1 and CDR2 from the germline V gene are SEHNR and FQNEAQ (reference sequence). CDR3 loop: CASSSGDRGGYTF. The CDR3 DNA reads as TGTGCCAGCAGCTCCGGGGACAGGGGCGGCTACACCTTC.

This chain links TRBV5-4 with TRBJ2-3; 9 positions match TRBD2. V shed 0 bases and J 2 bases; nucleotides not matched to a gene: 4. This CDR3 is built from 16 residues. Per the germline V gene, CDR1 is SGHNT and CDR2 is YYREEE (reference sequence). CDR3 nucleotide sequence: TGTGCCAGCAGCTTGGGCGGGAGGGGATCCACAGATACGCAGTATTTT. It yields the protein CASSLGGRGSTDTQYF. Combining the CDR3 with reference TRBV5-4 and TRBJ2-3 gives the whole variable domain ETGVTQSPTHLIKTRGQQVTLRCSSQSGHNTVSWYQQALGQGPQFIFQYYREEENGRGNFPPRFSGLQFPNYSSELNVNALELDDSALYLCASSLGGRGSTDTQYFGPGTRLTVL.

The chain recombines TRBV15 with TRBJ2-7, with 9 bases lining up with TRBD2. This CDR3 contains 15 residues. The junction had 2 bases not matched to a gene; V was cut back by 0 bases and J by 2 bases. Germline assignment: CDR1 LNHNV and CDR2 YYDKDF (reference sequence). CDR3 DNA sequence: TGTGCCACCAGCAGAGATGCTAGCGGGGCCTACGAGCAGTACTTC. It is translated as CATSRDASGAYEQYF.

The rearrangement links TRBV2 to TRBJ2-2; possibly TRBD2 for D (5 bases). The CDR3 extends over 13 amino acids. Germline V gives CDR1 SNHLY, CDR2 FYNNEI. V was cut by 6 bases and J by 6 bases, with 11 bases left in between. CDR3 coding DNA: TGTGCCAGCAGGGCCGGGGTCTCCGGGGAGCTGTTTTTT. It codes for CASRAGVSGELFF. The full variable domain, its missing parts supplied by reference TRBV2 and TRBJ2-2, is EPEVTQTPSHQVTQMGQEVILRCVPISNHLYFYWYRQILGQKVEFLVSFYNNEISEKSEIFDDQFSVERPDGSNFTLKIRSTKLEDSAMYFCASRAGVSGELFFGEGSRLTVL.

This chain connects TRBV15 to TRBJ2-7; the D gene is possibly TRBD2 (6 bases). The V end lost 2 bases, the J end lost 2 bases, and 13 bases lay between the germline ends. This CDR3 has 15 residues. CDR1 and CDR2 from the germline V gene are LNHNV and YYDKDF (reference sequence). This CDR3 is CATSRSPTSTYEQYF. DNA for the CDR3: TGTGCCACCAGCAGAAGCCCGACTAGTACCTACGAGCAGTACTTC.

The chain is built from TRBV5-5 and TRBJ2-1; 7 nucleotides align to TRBD2. Germline CDR1 is SGHKS and CDR2 is YYEKEE (reference sequence). V was clipped by 4 bases and J by 7 bases; unmatched bases: 5. The CDR3 is 13 residues long. CDR3 DNA: TGTGCCAGCAGCCGGGCTAGCGGAAATGAGCAGTTCTTC. This translates into CASSRASGNEQFF.

This clone has more than one count but fewer than ten. V usage is TRBV29-1 and J usage is TRBJ2-7; 7 bases agree with TRBD1. CDR1 is SQVTM and CDR2 is ANQGSEA in the germline V gene. V trimming: 5 bases; J trimming: 0 bases; junction bases outside the gene matches: 10. The CDR3 spans 15 residues. CDR3 bases: TGCAGCGTTCGAAACCGGGACAGCAACTCCTACGAGCAGTACTTC. Its protein is CSVRNRDSNSYEQYF.

A single count supports this clone. The genes are TRBV6-1 and TRBJ1-5; TRBD1 is a possible D gene (5 bases). The V and J ends lost 6 bases and 1 base respectively, with 10 bases between them. Germline loops: CDR1 MNHNS, CDR2 SASEGT. The CDR3 has 14 residues. DNA for the CDR3: TGTGCCAGCAGAGACCCAGGGAGCAATCAGCCCCAGCATTTT. Its protein is CASRDPGSNQPQHF.

This chain links TRBV30 with TRBJ1-6; 8 nucleotides agree with TRBD1. The CDR3 covers 15 residues. Germline loops: CDR1 GTSNPN, CDR2 SVGIG (reference sequence). V lost 3 bases and J lost 6; bases outside the gene matches: 7. The CDR3 protein is CAWSGLDRGNSPLHF. CDR3 coding DNA: TGTGCCTGGAGCGGATTAGACAGGGGTAATTCACCCCTCCACTTT. The full variable domain, completed using reference TRBV30 and TRBJ1-6, is SQTIHQWPATLVQPVGSPLSLECTVEGTSNPNLYWYRQAAGRGLQLLFYSVGIGQISSEVPQNLSASRPQDRQFILSSKKLLLSDSGFYLCAWSGLDRGNSPLHFGNGTRLTVT.

This clone was counted only a few times. V is TRBV2 and J is TRBJ2-7; D is unresolved. The V gene lost 4 bases and the J gene lost 6 bases, with 13 bases spanning the gap. The germline V gene encodes CDR1 SNHLY and CDR2 FYNNEI. The CDR3 totals 13 residues. The CDR3 loop is CASSVSSWVEQYF. The CDR3 DNA is TGTGCCAGCAGTGTTAGTAGCTGGGTCGAGCAGTACTTC.

The CDR3 DNA sequence: TGTGCCAGCAGCCCCACGTCATCCCTATACGAGCAGTACTTC. Protein sequence: CASSPTSSLYEQYF. The chain recombines TRBV6-5 with TRBJ2-7; D remains unclear. Deletions cut 6 bases from V and 4 bases from J, with 16 bases between. Looked up from germline, CDR1 is MNHEY and CDR2 is SVGAGI. The CDR3 runs to 14 residues.

This clone was seen a single time. The V gene is TRBV12-5, the J gene TRBJ2-6; D gene uncertain. V was cut by 0 bases and J by 0 bases, with 12 bases left in between. The CDR3 is 18 amino acids. The germline CDR1 and CDR2 sequences are LGHNT and FRNRAP. The CDR3 nucleotides are TGTGCTAGTGGTTTGGTACGAGGAATTAGCTCTGGGGCCAACGTCCTGACTTTC. It translates to CASGLVRGISSGANVLTF.

V is TRBV7-9 and J is TRBJ1-5; 7 bases align to TRBD1. V was clipped by 5 bases and J by 7 bases; unmatched bases: 8. The CDR3 is 14 residues long. CDR1 is SEHNR and CDR2 is FQNEAQ in the germline V gene (reference sequence). This CDR3 is CASSATGVWQPQHF. DNA for the CDR3: TGTGCCAGCAGCGCTACAGGGGTCTGGCAGCCCCAGCATTTT.

The J gene is TRBJ1-5, the V gene TRBV29-1; D perhaps matches TRBD1 (5 bases). Germline CDR1 and CDR2: SQVTM and ANQGSEA. The CDR3 contains 13 residues. Trimming took off 4 bases at V and 5 bases at J, with 12 bases between the two ends. Written as DNA, the CDR3 is TGCAGCGTTGGGGGAGGGGCCGATCAGCCCCAGCATTTT. This encodes CSVGGGADQPQHF.

The CDR3 sequence is CAWSPQFGTDEQFF. DNA of the CDR3: TGTGCCTGGAGTCCCCAGTTTGGTACCGATGAGCAGTTCTTC. The chain employs TRBV30 and TRBJ2-1; D gene uncertain. Trimming stripped 2 bases from V and 8 bases from J, with 16 bases between. This CDR3 has 14 amino acids. CDR1 and CDR2 (germline): GTSNPN, SVGIG (reference sequence). Filled out from reference TRBV30 and TRBJ2-1, the complete variable domain reads SQTIHQWPATLVQPVGSPLSLECTVEGTSNPNLYWYRQAAGRGLQLLFYSVGIGQISSEVPQNLSASRPQDRQFILSSKKLLLSDSGFYLCAWSPQFGTDEQFFGPGTRLTVL.

The chain is built from TRBV30 and TRBJ2-3; 11 nucleotides align to TRBD2. With 2 bases clipped from V and 10 bases from J, the junction kept 8 bases outside the gene matches. There are 14 residues in the CDR3. Germline CDR1 GTSNPN, CDR2 SVGIG (reference sequence). The CDR3 region is CAWSSSGRTNAQYF. CDR3 bases: TGTGCCTGGAGTTCTAGCGGGAGGACAAATGCGCAGTATTTT.

The CDR3 region has the DNA TGTGCCAGCAGTTTGGACAGGCATAGCAATCAGCCCCAGCATTTT. It codes for CASSLDRHSNQPQHF. This chain links TRBV27 with TRBJ1-5; 7 bases line up with TRBD1. This CDR3 contains 15 residues. The ends lost 3 bases at V and 0 bases at J; junction bases unmatched: 2. CDR1 is MNHEY, CDR2 SMNVEV, per germline (reference sequence).

The DNA for the CDR3 is TGTGCCCATCATAAGGGGACAGTGAGGAACACTGAAGCTTTCTTT. This gives the protein CAHHKGTVRNTEAFF. The J gene is TRBJ1-1, the V gene TRBV28, with 7 bases that match TRBD1. Trimming took 11 bases from V and 1 from J; bases not matched to a gene: 13. The CDR3 loop spans 15 amino acids. Germline V gives CDR1 MDHEN, CDR2 SYDVKM.

This clone showed up just once. V is TRBV4-2 and J is TRBJ2-5; D is perhaps TRBD2 (5 bases). The CDR3 has 15 residues. V dropped 3 bases and J dropped 0 bases, with 11 bases sitting between them. The germline gives CDR1 LGHNA, CDR2 YNFKEQ. The DNA for the CDR3 is TGTGCCAGCAGCCAGCCTCCGGGGTACCAAGAGACCCAGTACTTC. It yields the protein CASSQPPGYQETQYF.

The chain joins TRBV6-5 to TRBJ1-3, with TRBD1 matching over 8 bases. The CDR3 has 15 residues. The ends lost 7 bases at V and 1 base at J; junction bases unmatched: 6. The germline V gene has CDR1 MNHEY and CDR2 SVGAGI. CDR3 protein: CASIPTGGSGNTIYF. The CDR3, as DNA: TGTGCCAGCATCCCAACAGGGGGATCTGGAAACACCATATATTTT.